Below are 13 T cell receptor beta chains sequenced from a single sample in a study of blood T cells in healthy people across ages. Together with a sample-barcoded 5' primer, a J-beta primer mix was included in a second PCR lasting about 7 to 12 cycles. MiXCR was run by TCRdb on the 5' RACE reads, yielding one entry per CDR3 protein. The table includes approximately 730,000 distinct CDR3 sequences, 35% to 45% detected once. Sequenced material: blood. These receptor sequences come from a woman aged 60-75 years in good health.

Only a few counts were recorded for this clonotype. The J gene is TRBJ1-4, the V gene TRBV20-1, with 9 bases that match TRBD1. V trimming: 4 bases; J trimming: 1 base; junction bases outside the gene matches: 4. Germline CDR1 DFQATT, CDR2 SNEGSKA (reference sequence). There are 15 residues in the CDR3. The CDR3 DNA follows: TGCAGTGCTACCAGACAGGGGGGAACTAATGAAAAACTGTTTTTT. Its protein product is CSATRQGGTNEKLFF.

The chain combines TRBV2 with TRBJ1-6; D gene unclear. The CDR3 is 15 amino acids. Germline assignment: CDR1 SNHLY and CDR2 FYNNEI. Trimming took off 6 bases at V and 5 bases at J, with 14 bases between the two ends. The CDR3 here is CASSPQGLDNSPLHF. The CDR3 nucleotides read TGTGCCAGCAGCCCTCAAGGACTGGATAATTCACCCCTCCACTTT.

This clonotype has just a few counts. This chain uses TRBV6-1 with TRBJ1-5; 9 bases match TRBD1. Per the germline V gene, CDR1 is MNHNS and CDR2 is SASEGT. Losses at the gene ends were 10 bases for V and 0 bases for J; bases not matched to a gene: 13. The CDR3 length is 17 residues. Here the CDR3 reads CATHLDRGVSSNQPQHF. The CDR3 DNA follows: TGTGCCACCCACCTCGACAGGGGGGTTTCTAGCAATCAGCCCCAGCATTTT.

CDR3 residues: CASSRPRTGWTEAFF. The CDR3 coding sequence is TGTGCCAGCAGCCGACCCAGGACAGGTTGGACTGAAGCTTTCTTT. The rearrangement uses TRBV3-1 and TRBJ1-1; 7 bases fit TRBD1. Unmatched junction bases numbered 10, after V lost 4 bases and J lost 5 bases. CDR3 size: 15 residues. Germline V lookup: CDR1 LGHDT, CDR2 YNNKEL (reference sequence).

V usage is TRBV3-1 and J usage is TRBJ2-7, with 12 positions matching TRBD1. Germline CDR1 and CDR2: LGHDT and YNNKEL (reference sequence). This CDR3 region has 16 residues. V dropped 1 base and J dropped 4; count of bases not matched to a gene: 5. The CDR3 is CASSQGWGQGAYEQYF. In nucleotides, the CDR3 is TGTGCCAGCAGCCAAGGATGGGGACAGGGGGCTTACGAGCAGTACTTC.

The rearrangement uses TRBV6-2 or TRBV6-3 and TRBJ1-5; D gene ambiguous. V was cut by 6 bases and J by 5 bases, with 14 bases left in between. Germline loops: CDR1 MNHEY, CDR2 SVGEGT. The CDR3 is made up of 14 amino acids. The CDR3 nucleotides read TGTGCCAGCAGCCGAAACACGGAGCATCAGCCCCAGCATTTT. Translating gives CASSRNTEHQPQHF.

This sequence joins TRBV20-1 and TRBJ2-3, with 7 positions matching TRBD2. The CDR3 sequence is 17 residues long. V was clipped by 4 bases and J by 6 bases; unmatched bases: 19. CDR1 is DFQATT, CDR2 SNEGSKA, per germline (reference sequence). The chain's CDR3 is CSATLAVPSIREDTQYF. DNA of the CDR3: TGCAGTGCTACGCTAGCGGTCCCCTCTATCCGCGAGGATACGCAGTATTTT.

This sequence joins TRBV21-1 and TRBJ2-3; TRBD2 was called by the table and not checked on the DNA. TRBV21-1 is a known pseudogene. This CDR3 region has 16 residues. CDR3: CASSKERTSGTDTQYF. Here the CDR3 DNA reads TGTGCCAGCAGCAAAGAAAGGACTAGCGGCACAGATACGCAGTATTTT.

The chain employs TRBV9 and TRBJ1-1; D unclear. V gave up 0 bases and J gave up 4 bases, with 19 bases separating them. Germline CDR1 SGDLS, CDR2 YYNGEE. CDR3 length equals 17 residues. Here the CDR3 DNA reads TGTGCCAGCAGCGTAGTGGGAGGCAGAAAGGGTAGCACTGAAGCTTTCTTT. It yields the protein CASSVVGGRKGSTEAFF. Using reference TRBV9 and TRBJ1-1 for the parts outside the CDR3, the full variable domain is DSGVTQTPKHLITATGQRVTLRCSPRSGDLSVYWYQQSLDQGLQFLIQYYNGEERAKGNILERFSAQQFPDLHSELNLSSLELGDSALYFCASSVVGGRKGSTEAFFGQGTRLTVV.

The table lists this clonotype with a count of one. The chain recombines TRBV18 with TRBJ2-5; 12 nucleotides agree with TRBD1. J lost 11 bases, V lost 5 bases, and 12 bases had no gene match. The CDR3 length is 15 residues. In germline, CDR1 is KGHSH, CDR2 LQKENI. The CDR3, as DNA: TGTGCCAGCTCAGGGCCCGGGACAGGGGGCTATGAGCAGTACTTC. Its translation is CASSGPGTGGYEQYF. Complete variable domain (other parts from reference TRBV18 and TRBJ2-5): NAGVMQNPRHLVRRRGQEARLRCSPMKGHSHVYWYRQLPEEGLKFMVYLQKENIIDESGMPKERFSAEFPKEGPSILRIQQVVRGDSAAYFCASSGPGTGGYEQYFGPGTRLLVL.

The chain recombines TRBV7-3 with TRBJ2-2, with TRBD2 matching 7 bases. The V and J ends lost 3 bases and 1 base, in that order; junction bases with no gene match: 5. The V gene's germline CDR1 is SGHTA and CDR2 FQGTGA. The CDR3 is 16 residues long. Here the CDR3 DNA reads TGTGCCAGCAGCTTGTGGGGGGGGGAGAACACCGGGGAGCTGTTTTTT. Protein product: CASSLWGGENTGELFF.

This chain connects TRBV7-2 to TRBJ2-5, with TRBD2 as a possible D gene (6 bases). Germline-derived CDR1 and CDR2 are SGHTA and FQGNSA. The CDR3 loop spans 16 amino acids. The germline V and J ends were trimmed by 5 bases and 4 bases, with 20 bases remaining between them. Here the CDR3 reads CASSRGDSGGVETQYF. The CDR3 bases are TGTGCCAGCAGCCGAGGGGACTCCGGAGGGGTAGAGACCCAGTACTTC.

Regarding this clonotype: One junction end does not reproduce the germline sequence, and a read error may be involved. The V call is TRBV12-3 or TRBV12-4, the J call TRBJ2-3, with D perhaps TRBD2 (5 bases). CDR3 length: 13 amino acids. The chain's CDR3 is CASGRSHTDTEYF. The CDR3 coding sequence is TGTGCCAGCGGGAGAAGCCACACAGATACGGAGTATTTT.